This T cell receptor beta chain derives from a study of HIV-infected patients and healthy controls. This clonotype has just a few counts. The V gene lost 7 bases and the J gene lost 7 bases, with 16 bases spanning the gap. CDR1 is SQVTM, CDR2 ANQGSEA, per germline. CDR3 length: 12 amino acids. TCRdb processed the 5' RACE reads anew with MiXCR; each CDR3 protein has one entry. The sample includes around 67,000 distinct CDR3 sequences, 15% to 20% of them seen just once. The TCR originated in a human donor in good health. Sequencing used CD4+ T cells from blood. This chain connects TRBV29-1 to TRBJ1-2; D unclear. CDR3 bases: TGCAGCGCGGGAGAGGGTGGAAGTGGCTACACCTTC. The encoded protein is CSAGEGGSGYTF.